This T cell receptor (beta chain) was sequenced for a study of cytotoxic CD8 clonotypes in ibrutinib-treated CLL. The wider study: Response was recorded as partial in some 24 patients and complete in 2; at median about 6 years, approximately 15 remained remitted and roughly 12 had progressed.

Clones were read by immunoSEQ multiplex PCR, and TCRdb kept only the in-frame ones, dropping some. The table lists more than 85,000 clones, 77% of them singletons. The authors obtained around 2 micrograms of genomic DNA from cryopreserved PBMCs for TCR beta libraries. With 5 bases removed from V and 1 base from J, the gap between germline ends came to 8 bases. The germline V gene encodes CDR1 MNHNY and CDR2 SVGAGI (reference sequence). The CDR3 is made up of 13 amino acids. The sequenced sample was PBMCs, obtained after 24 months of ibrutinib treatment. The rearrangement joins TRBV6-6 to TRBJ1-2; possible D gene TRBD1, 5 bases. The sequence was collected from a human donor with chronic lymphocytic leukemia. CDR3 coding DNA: TGTGCCAGCAGTAGACAGATTAACTATGGCTACACCTTC. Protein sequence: CASSRQINYGYTF.